What follows are 21 T cell receptor beta chains derived from one specimen sequenced in a study of coeliac disease. Libraries were prepared by immunoSEQ multiplex PCR; TCRdb keeps only in-frame clonotypes and omits some of them. The sample consists of approximately 3,800 clones, around three fifths of them appearing once. Sequenced material: lymphocytes from the gut lamina propria. These TCRs come from a woman aged 25 to 39 without celiac disease.

This chain links TRBV7-2 with TRBJ2-7, with 9 bases identical to TRBD2. CDR3 size: 17 residues. J lost 1 base, V lost 5 bases, and 12 bases had no gene match. CDR1 and CDR2 from the germline V gene are SGHTA and FQGNSA. The CDR3 spells CASSPRVASGVSYEQYF. The CDR3 DNA follows: TGTGCCAGCAGCCCTAGGGTGGCTAGCGGGGTGTCCTACGAGCAGTACTTC.

V is TRBV4-1 and J is TRBJ1-1; D is uncertain. Trimming pared 4 bases from V and 0 bases from J, leaving 12 bases between. Germline CDR1 and CDR2: MGHRA and YSYEKL. CDR3 length: 15 residues. The CDR3 DNA sequence: TGCGCCAGCAGCCCACGTACAGATATGAACACTGAAGCTTTCTTT. Translating it yields CASSPRTDMNTEAFF.

This sequence joins TRBV2 and TRBJ2-5, with 11 positions matching TRBD2. CDR1 and CDR2 (germline): SNHLY, FYNNEI. J was trimmed by 5 bases and V by 6 bases; bases with no gene match: 11. The CDR3 has 16 residues. The CDR3 region is CASRGLAELKGETQYF. CDR3 nucleotide sequence: TGTGCCAGCAGGGGACTAGCGGAACTAAAGGGGGAGACCCAGTACTTC.

This clone qualifies as medium-sized. The rearrangement joins TRBV19 to TRBJ1-2; 10 nucleotides match TRBD1. This CDR3 spans 14 amino acids. Germline CDR1 LNHDA, CDR2 SQIVND (reference sequence). The V gene end was trimmed by 3 bases and the J gene end by 4 bases; junction bases not matched to a gene: 2. DNA of the CDR3: TGTGCCAGTAGTATGAGACAGGGGGCCTATGGCTACACCTTC. This encodes CASSMRQGAYGYTF.

The chain has TRBV10-1 and TRBJ2-7, with 7 bases lining up with TRBD2. The CDR3 runs 17 residues. CDR1 and CDR2 from the germline V gene are WNHNN and SYGVQD (reference sequence). V lost 7 bases to trimming and J lost 0 bases; unmatched junction nucleotides: 15. The DNA for the CDR3 is TGCGCCAGCATTAACTCCCTTGGACTAGACAGCTCCTACGAGCAGTACTTC. Its translation: CASINSLGLDSSYEQYF.

The rearrangement links TRBV7-3 to TRBJ1-1, with 9 bases lining up with TRBD1. Per germline, CDR1 SGHTA and CDR2 FQGTGA. The CDR3 contains 13 residues. Losses at the gene ends were 2 bases for V and 8 bases for J; bases not matched to a gene: 3. The CDR3 loop is CASSLRDRDEAFF. The CDR3 region has the DNA TGTGCCAGCAGCTTACGGGACAGGGACGAAGCTTTCTTT.

As regards this clone: The same CDR3 arises from other DNA sequences in this sample as well. V usage is TRBV5-1 and J usage is TRBJ1-4, with D maybe TRBD1 (6 bases). The germline gives CDR1 SGHRS, CDR2 YFSETQ. This CDR3 region has 15 residues. Between the trimmed V and J ends, which lost 2 bases and 10 bases, there was a span of 18 bases. CDR3 DNA: TGCGCCAGCAGCTTAGCCGCCAGCAAAGGGGGAAAACTGTTTTTT. Translation gives CASSLAASKGGKLFF. Based on the CDR3 plus reference TRBV5-1 and TRBJ1-4, the full variable domain is KAGVTQTPRYLIKTRGQQVTLSCSPISGHRSVSWYQQTPGQGLQFLFEYFSETQRNKGNFPGRFSGRQFSNSRSEMNVSTLELGDSALYLCASSLAASKGGKLFFGSGTQLSVL.

The chain joins TRBV4-2 to TRBJ2-2, with 9 bases aligning to TRBD1. The CDR3 has 16 residues. Trimming removed 3 bases from V and 4 bases from J; junction bases left unmatched: 6. Germline values: CDR1 LGHNA, CDR2 YNFKEQ. CDR3 protein: CASSQEQGASTGELFF. The CDR3 DNA sequence: TGTGCCAGCAGCCAGGAACAGGGGGCGTCCACCGGGGAGCTGTTTTTT.

This chain links TRBV14 with TRBJ2-2; TRBD1 matches at 8 bases. This CDR3 comprises 16 residues. V lost 1 base to trimming and J lost 3 bases; unmatched junction nucleotides: 4. Germline loops: CDR1 SGHDN, CDR2 FVKESK. The CDR3 loop is CASSQGDRSYTGELFF. The CDR3 bases are TGTGCCAGCAGCCAAGGGGACAGGTCTTACACCGGGGAGCTGTTTTTT.

Of note for this clone: The sample carries other DNA sequences with the same CDR3. The gene calls are TRBV7-9 and TRBJ1-1, with 10 positions matching TRBD1. Germline V gene data show CDR1 as SEHNR and CDR2 as FQNEAQ (reference sequence). This CDR3 is built from 14 residues. V lost 3 bases, J lost 4 bases, and 2 bases stayed unmatched. This chain's CDR3 is CASSLGQGSTEAFF. DNA for the CDR3: TGTGCCAGCAGCTTGGGACAGGGGAGCACTGAAGCTTTCTTT. Using reference TRBV7-9 and TRBJ1-1 for the parts outside the CDR3, the full variable domain is DTGVSQNPRHKITKRGQNVTFRCDPISEHNRLYWYRQTLGQGPEFLTYFQNEAQLEKSRLLSDRFSAERPKGSFSTLEIQRTEQGDSAMYLCASSLGQGSTEAFFGQGTRLTVV.

This clone was detected only a few times. The sample has other DNA sequences that encode this CDR3 too. DNA for the CDR3: TGTGCCACCAGCCGACAGGGGGCTAGCAATCAGCCCCAGCATTTT. Protein sequence: CATSRQGASNQPQHF. This chain uses TRBV15 with TRBJ1-5, with 10 bases lining up with TRBD1. The CDR3 totals 15 residues. Germline CDR1 reads LNHNV; CDR2 reads YYDKDF (reference sequence). The V gene end was trimmed by 5 bases and the J gene end by 0 bases; junction bases not matched to a gene: 1.

The J gene is TRBJ1-1, the V gene TRBV5-1; 7 nucleotides agree with TRBD1. Germline values: CDR1 SGHRS, CDR2 YFSETQ. The CDR3 runs to 14 residues. The ends lost 6 bases at V and 5 bases at J; junction bases unmatched: 10. The CDR3 protein is CASKPNSGGTEAFF. The DNA for the CDR3 is TGCGCCAGCAAGCCAAATTCAGGGGGAACTGAAGCTTTCTTT.

The DNA for the CDR3 is TGTGCCAGCAGCTCCCGAAGTGACCCAGGGGGCATTAATCAGCCCCAGCATTTT. Translation gives CASSSRSDPGGINQPQHF. This chain joins TRBV5-8 and TRBJ1-5; 8 bases line up with TRBD1. Germline lookup yields CDR1 SGHTS and CDR2 YDEGEE. Trimming cost V 3 bases and J 4 bases; bases outside gene matches: 15. This CDR3 comprises 18 residues.

The V and J genes are TRBV2 and TRBJ2-7; TRBD1 matches at 7 bases. The CDR3 runs to 14 residues. Germline assignment: CDR1 SNHLY and CDR2 FYNNEI. With V trimmed by 5 bases and J by 1 base, 5 bases remained unmatched. The CDR3 coding sequence is TGTGCCAGCAGTCAGGACAGGCGATCCTACGAGCAGTACTTC. It yields the protein CASSQDRRSYEQYF.

This chain joins TRBV5-8 and TRBJ1-1, with TRBD1 matching 8 bases. The CDR3 is made up of 16 amino acids. CDR1 and CDR2 (germline): SGHTS, YDEGEE. Trimming removed 4 bases from V and 6 bases from J; junction bases left unmatched: 14. The CDR3 region is CASSTPLLDRAAEAFF. The CDR3 region has the DNA TGTGCCAGCAGCACGCCGTTGTTGGACAGGGCGGCTGAAGCTTTCTTT.

This clone has just a few counts. At one end, the junction sequence differs from germline, possibly due to a read error. The chain recombines TRBV23-1 with TRBJ1-4; 8 nucleotides agree with TRBD1. TRBV23-1 is designated an ORF whose function remains uncertain. The CDR3 covers 12 residues. The CDR3 loop reads CANEGQESPPHF. The CDR3 coding sequence is TGCGCCAACGAGGGACAGGAGTCTCCCCCCCATTTT.

V and J are TRBV6-1 and TRBJ2-1; 9 bases align to TRBD1. Germline lookup yields CDR1 MNHNS and CDR2 SASEGT. The V gene end was trimmed by 7 bases and the J gene end by 8 bases; junction bases not matched to a gene: 12. This CDR3 is built from 15 residues. In DNA, the CDR3 is TGTGCCAGCATACTAGGGACAGGGCTCCTCTATGAGCAGTTCTTC. It encodes CASILGTGLLYEQFF.

The genes are TRBV2 and TRBJ2-7; D perhaps matches TRBD1 (5 bases). Germline-derived CDR1 and CDR2 are SNHLY and FYNNEI. The CDR3 runs 17 residues. Trimming removed 3 bases at V and 0 bases at J, with 18 bases between. CDR3 bases: TGTGCCAGCAGTGAGATGGGGCGCCAAACCAGCTCCTACGAGCAGTACTTC. Amino acid sequence: CASSEMGRQTSSYEQYF.

This clone occurred a few times. The rearrangement links TRBV4-1 to TRBJ1-5; maybe TRBD1 (5 bases). The CDR3 is 15 amino acids. CDR1 is MGHRA, CDR2 YSYEKL, per germline. Trimming pared 1 base from V and 2 bases from J, leaving 9 bases between. The CDR3 loop reads CASSQGGAGNQPQHF. In DNA form, the CDR3 reads TGCGCCAGCAGCCAAGGGGGCGCGGGCAATCAGCCCCAGCATTTT.

The chain uses TRBV5-4 and TRBJ1-6; TRBD1 aligns across 8 bases. This CDR3 spans 15 amino acids. Germline-derived CDR1 and CDR2 are SGHNT and YYREEE (reference sequence). Losses at the gene ends were 0 bases for V and 7 bases for J; bases not matched to a gene: 3. The CDR3 DNA is TGTGCCAGCAGCTTGGATGGACAGGGCAATTCACCCCTCCACTTT. Translation gives CASSLDGQGNSPLHF.

A few counts support this clone. The chain joins TRBV27 to TRBJ2-7; 7 bases fit TRBD1. Germline V gene data show CDR1 as MNHEY and CDR2 as SMNVEV (reference sequence). With V trimmed by 0 bases and J by 0 bases, 11 bases remained unmatched. The CDR3 sequence is 18 residues long. In DNA, the CDR3 is TGTGCCAGCAGTTTATCTCCCTTAGGGCAGGGGGTCTCCTACGAGCAGTACTTC. Residues: CASSLSPLGQGVSYEQYF.